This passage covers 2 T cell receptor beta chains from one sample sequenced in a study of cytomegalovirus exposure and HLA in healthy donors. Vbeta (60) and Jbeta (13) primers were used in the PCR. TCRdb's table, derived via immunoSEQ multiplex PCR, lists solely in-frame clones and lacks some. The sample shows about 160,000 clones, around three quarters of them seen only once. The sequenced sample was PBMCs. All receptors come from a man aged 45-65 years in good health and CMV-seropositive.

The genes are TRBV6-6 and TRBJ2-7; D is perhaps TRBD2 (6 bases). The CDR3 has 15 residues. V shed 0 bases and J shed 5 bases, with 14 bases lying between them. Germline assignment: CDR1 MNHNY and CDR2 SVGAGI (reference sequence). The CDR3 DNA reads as TGTGCCAGCAGTTACTCGACCGGGGTAGCGGACGAGCAGTACTTC. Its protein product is CASSYSTGVADEQYF.

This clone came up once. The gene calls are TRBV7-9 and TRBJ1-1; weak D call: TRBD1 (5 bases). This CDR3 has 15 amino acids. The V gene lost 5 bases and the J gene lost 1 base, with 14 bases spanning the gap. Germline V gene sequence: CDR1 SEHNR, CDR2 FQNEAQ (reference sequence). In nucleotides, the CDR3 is TGTGCCAGCAGCCCTGCGGGGCGGCAGAACACTGAAGCTTTCTTT. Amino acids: CASSPAGRQNTEAFF.